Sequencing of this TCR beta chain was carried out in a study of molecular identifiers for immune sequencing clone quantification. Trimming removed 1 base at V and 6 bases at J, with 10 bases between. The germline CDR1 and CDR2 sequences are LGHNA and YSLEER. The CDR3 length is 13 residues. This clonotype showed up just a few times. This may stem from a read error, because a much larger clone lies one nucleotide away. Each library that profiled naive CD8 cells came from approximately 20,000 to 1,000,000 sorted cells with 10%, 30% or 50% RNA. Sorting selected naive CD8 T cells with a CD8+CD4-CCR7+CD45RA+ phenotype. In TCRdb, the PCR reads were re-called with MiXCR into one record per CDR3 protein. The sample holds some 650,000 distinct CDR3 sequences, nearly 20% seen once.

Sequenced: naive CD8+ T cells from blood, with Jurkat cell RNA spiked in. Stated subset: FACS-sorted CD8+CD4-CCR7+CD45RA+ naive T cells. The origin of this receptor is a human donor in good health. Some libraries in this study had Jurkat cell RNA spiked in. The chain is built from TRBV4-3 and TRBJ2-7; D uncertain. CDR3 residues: CASSQGRNCEQYF. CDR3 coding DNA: TGCGCCAGCAGCCAAGGTCGAAACTGCGAGCAGTACTTC.